Below are 8 T cell receptor beta chains sequenced from a single sample in a study of cytomegalovirus exposure and HLA in healthy donors (dated by TCRdb to between 2016 and 2019). The library was produced with the immunoSEQ multiplex PCR assay. For the multiplex PCR, a mixture combining 60 forward primers for TCR Vbeta segments and 13 reverse primers for TCR Jbeta segments was used. The table was pulled from immuneACCESS by TCRdb, which kept in-frame rearrangements only. Such tables lose some clones; where checked, under half of the loss comes from unresolved V genes, and the rest has no known cause. For this sample the table gives about 190,000 clones, of which 75% to 85% were detected only once. Of the sample, roughly 0.65% falls within the top ten clones. The sequenced material came from PBMCs. The source of these receptors is a boy aged 5-17 years in good health and CMV-seronegative.

The chain recombines TRBV6-4 with TRBJ1-2; D is possibly TRBD1 (6 bases). Trimming shortened V by 6 bases and J by 4 bases, and 15 bases separated the two germline ends. Germline V gene data show CDR1 as MRHNA and CDR2 as SNTAGT. This CDR3 region has 14 residues. CDR3 residues: CASRERGGSYGYTF. In DNA, the CDR3 is TGTGCCAGCAGGGAGAGGGGGGGCAGCTATGGCTACACCTTC.

The chain uses TRBV19 and TRBJ1-5, with D possibly being TRBD1 (6 bases). V gave up 5 bases and J gave up 7 bases, with 12 bases separating them. The CDR3 is made up of 13 amino acids. Germline lookup yields CDR1 LNHDA and CDR2 SQIVND (reference sequence). DNA for the CDR3: TGTGCCAGTAGTTCCCGACAGGAGCAGCCCCAGCATTTT. Its translation: CASSSRQEQPQHF.

This chain joins TRBV7-8 and TRBJ1-1; TRBD1 might be the D (5 bases). CDR3 length equals 15 residues. Germline loops: CDR1 SGHVS, CDR2 FQNEAQ. Trimming took off 3 bases at V and 7 bases at J, with 18 bases between the two ends. The chain's CDR3 is CASSFIRLDSDEAFF. The CDR3 coding sequence is TGTGCCAGCAGCTTCATCCGACTAGACAGCGATGAAGCTTTCTTT.

This clone has more than one count but fewer than ten. The genes are TRBV10-3 and TRBJ1-2; maybe TRBD1 (5 bases). This CDR3 is 14 amino acids long. Germline lookup yields CDR1 ENHRY and CDR2 SYGVKD. Trimming pared 5 bases from V and 1 base from J, leaving 11 bases between. The chain's CDR3 is CAISIQGGNYGYTF. In nucleotides, the CDR3 is TGTGCCATCAGTATCCAGGGTGGTAACTATGGCTACACCTTC.

CDR3 loop: CASSLDRVNEKLFF. The CDR3 DNA reads TGTGCCAGCAGCTTAGATCGGGTCAATGAAAAACTGTTTTTT. The chain combines TRBV11-2 with TRBJ1-4; D gene uncertain. CDR1 is SGHAT, CDR2 FQNNGV, per germline. Between the trimmed V and J ends, which lost 0 bases and 5 bases, there was a span of 7 bases. This CDR3 comprises 14 residues.

The V call is TRBV6-6, the J call TRBJ2-5; D gene ambiguous. The J call may not be correct, given that the DNA end is closer to TRBJ2-7. CDR3 size: 16 residues. Germline V gene sequence: CDR1 MNHNY, CDR2 SVGAGI (reference sequence). The CDR3 DNA follows: TGTGCCAGCAGTTACTCGAAGACGGAGAGCTCCTACGAGCAGTACTTC. Encoded protein: CASSYSKTESSYEQYF.

The V gene is TRBV30, the J gene TRBJ2-5, with TRBD2 matching over 12 bases. Germline CDR1 and CDR2: GTSNPN and SVGIG (reference sequence). The CDR3 contains 16 residues. The trim removed 3 bases at V and 4 bases at J, leaving 9 bases unmatched. CDR3 residues: CAWRDTSGRSLETQYF. Written as DNA, the CDR3 is TGTGCCTGGAGAGATACTAGCGGGAGGTCCCTAGAGACCCAGTACTTC. Using reference TRBV30 and TRBJ2-5 for the parts outside the CDR3, the full variable domain is SQTIHQWPATLVQPVGSPLSLECTVEGTSNPNLYWYRQAAGRGLQLLFYSVGIGQISSEVPQNLSASRPQDRQFILSSKKLLLSDSGFYLCAWRDTSGRSLETQYFGPGTRLLVL.

This chain uses TRBV7-2 with TRBJ1-1; tentatively, D is TRBD1 (5 bases). V dropped 2 bases and J dropped 2 bases, with 9 bases sitting between them. This CDR3 region has 14 residues. Germline CDR1 and CDR2: SGHTA and FQGNSA. The CDR3 is CASSLMQGNTEAFF. As DNA, the CDR3 is TGTGCCAGCAGCTTAATGCAGGGAAACACTGAAGCTTTCTTT.